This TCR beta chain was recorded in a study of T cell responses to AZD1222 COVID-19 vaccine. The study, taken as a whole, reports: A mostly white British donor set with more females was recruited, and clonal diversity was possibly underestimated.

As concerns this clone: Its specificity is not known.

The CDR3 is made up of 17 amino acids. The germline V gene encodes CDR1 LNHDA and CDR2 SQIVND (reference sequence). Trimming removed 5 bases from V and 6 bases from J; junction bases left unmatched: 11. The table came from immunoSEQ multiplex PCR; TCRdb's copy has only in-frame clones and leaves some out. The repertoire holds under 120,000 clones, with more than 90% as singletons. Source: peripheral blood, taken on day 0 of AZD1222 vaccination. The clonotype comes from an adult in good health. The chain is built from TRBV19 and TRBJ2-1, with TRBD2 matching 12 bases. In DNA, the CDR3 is TGTGCCAGTAGTCTTATCTCGACTAGCGGGGGATTCAATGAGCAGTTCTTC. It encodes CASSLISTSGGFNEQFF. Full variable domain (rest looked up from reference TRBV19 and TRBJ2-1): DGGITQSPKYLFRKEGQNVTLSCEQNLNHDAMYWYRQDPGQGLRLIYYSQIVNDFQKGDIAEGYSVSREKKESFPLTVTSAQKNPTAFYLCASSLISTSGGFNEQFFGPGTRLTVL.